The clone carrying this TCR beta chain was seen more than once but under ten times. The antigen remains undetermined. The entry originates in a study of CD8 T cells in ankylosing spondylitis. Whole-study results and caveats: Several highly homologous variants made up a TCR beta motif, and this motif appeared characteristic of ankylosing spondylitis blood.

The TCR beta libraries were generated through quantitative 5'-RACE incorporating molecular barcodes. Each CDR3 protein is one row after TCRdb ran MiXCR on the 5' RACE reads. The sample carries hundreds of thousands of distinct CDR3 sequences, 9.5% to 15% recorded once. Trimming removed 5 bases from V and 3 bases from J; junction bases left unmatched: 7. In germline, CDR1 is SQVTM, CDR2 ANQGSEA. CDR3 length: 13 residues. The chain combines TRBV29-1 with TRBJ2-7; 7 nucleotides agree with TRBD1. Sequenced material: blood, either unsorted or a sorted T cell fraction (not recorded which). The TCR originated in a male donor with ankylosing spondylitis. Here the CDR3 reads CSVSKGTVYEQYF. For the CDR3, the DNA is TGCAGCGTTAGTAAAGGGACAGTCTACGAGCAGTACTTC.